This is a list of T cell receptor beta chains from one sample in a study of Ad26.COV2.S vaccination and SARS-CoV-2 variants. Clones were sequenced by immunoSEQ multiplex PCR, and TCRdb holds only the in-frame ones, with some missing. Of 350,000 to 400,000 clones listed, approximately 91% were seen once; the top ten hold 3.5%. This sample comprised peripheral blood, obtained in a trial of Ad26.COV2.S vaccine versus placebo. These receptors all stem from a person aged 18-60 years who received the Ad26.COV2.S COVID-19 vaccine or a placebo. CDR3s include the opening cysteine and the closing phenylalanine or tryptophan. Each record gives: D gene, clone size, V gene, J gene, CDR3 protein, CDR3 DNA. D genes are given only for firm matches. For some rows the clone size is stated as once, few or many, or as a class when expanded; others skip it.

>-|-|TRBV11-2|TRBJ2-7
CASSLAPNSRYEQYF
TGTGCCAGCAGCTTGGCCCCGAATTCTCGATACGAGCAGTACTTC
>TRBD1|-|TRBV7-2|TRBJ2-7
CASSLGQLNYEQYF
TGTGCCAGCAGCTTGGGACAGCTGAACTACGAGCAGTACTTC
>-|-|TRBV6-1|TRBJ1-5
CASSEPIAGINQPQHF
TGTGCCAGCAGTGAACCTATCGCGGGAATCAATCAGCCCCAGCATTTT
>-|few|TRBV2|TRBJ2-1
CASSDTGRGNEQFF
TGTGCCAGCAGTGATACGGGGAGAGGGAATGAGCAGTTCTTC
>-|-|TRBV5-1|TRBJ2-1
CASSFGLRQGGSEQFF
TGCGCCAGCAGCTTCGGCTTAAGGCAGGGGGGCAGTGAGCAGTTCTTC
>-|-|TRBV2|TRBJ2-1
CASITGGSYNEQFF
TGTGCCAGCATAACAGGTGGCTCCTACAATGAGCAGTTCTTC
>TRBD2|-|TRBV6-2/TRBV6-3|TRBJ2-7
CASSYVAGAYEQYF
TGTGCCAGCAGTTACGTAGCGGGGGCCTACGAGCAGTACTTC
>-|few|TRBV19|TRBJ1-4
CASSTRGGTNEKLFF
TGTGCCAGTAGTACCAGGGGAGGTACTAATGAAAAACTGTTTTTT
>-|-|TRBV12-3/TRBV12-4|TRBJ2-5
CASSLGEETQYF
TGTGCCAGCAGTTTGGGAGAAGAGACCCAGTACTTC
>-|-|TRBV11-3|TRBJ2-3
CASSLVGGADTQYF
TGTGCCAGCAGCTTAGTTGGGGGCGCAGATACGCAGTATTTT
>-|-|TRBV10-1|TRBJ2-2
CASSWTANTGELFF
TGCGCCAGCAGCTGGACAGCGAACACCGGGGAGCTGTTTTTT
>-|-|TRBV5-1|TRBJ2-3
CASSFGGGRGDTQYF
TGCGCCAGCAGCTTCGGAGGGGGGCGGGGAGATACGCAGTATTTT
>-|-|TRBV19|TRBJ2-5
CASSRRGVETQYF
TGTGCCAGTAGTCGCAGGGGAGTCGAGACCCAGTACTTC
>-|-|TRBV11-2|TRBJ1-3
CASGRVRNTIYF
TGTGCCAGCGGAAGGGTTAGAAACACCATATATTTT
>TRBD1|-|TRBV27|TRBJ1-1
CASRTGTGGKGTEAFF
TGTGCCAGCCGAACCGGGACAGGGGGCAAAGGAACTGAAGCTTTCTTT
>-|-|TRBV5-6|TRBJ2-3
CASSLGASTDTQYF
TGTGCCAGCAGCTTGGGGGCCAGCACAGATACGCAGTATTTT
>TRBD2|-|TRBV4-1|TRBJ2-1
CASSQGGGVRQFF
TGCGCCAGCAGCCAAGGCGGGGGTGTGAGGCAGTTCTTC
>-|-|TRBV4-1|TRBJ2-7
CASSRGPGDHEQYF
TGCGCCAGCAGCCGTGGGCCAGGGGACCACGAGCAGTACTTC
>-|-|TRBV5-4|TRBJ2-1
CASSFDSSYNEQFF
TGTGCCAGCAGCTTTGACAGCTCCTACAATGAGCAGTTCTTC
>TRBD2|-|TRBV12-5|TRBJ2-7
CASGLVSWDSGAYEQYF
TGTGCTAGTGGTTTGGTCTCTTGGGATAGCGGGGCCTACGAGCAGTACTTC
>-|-|TRBV19|TRBJ1-1
CASSIGGNTEAFF
TGTGCCAGTAGTATCGGTGGCAACACTGAAGCTTTCTTT
>-|-|TRBV24-1|TRBJ2-5
CATRRGAGETQYF
TGTGCCACCAGAAGGGGAGCTGGAGAGACCCAGTACTTC
>-|-|TRBV5-6|TRBJ2-6
CASSLAGNSGANVLTF
TGTGCCAGCAGCTTGGCAGGGAACTCTGGGGCCAACGTCCTGACTTTC
>-|-|TRBV11-2|TRBJ2-3
CASSLGGSTDTQYF
TGTGCCAGCAGCTTGGGCGGTAGCACAGATACGCAGTATTTT
>-|-|TRBV2|TRBJ2-2
CASSARGTGGTNTGELFF
TGTGCCAGCAGTGCCCGGGGAACTGGGGGAACGAACACCGGGGAGCTGTTTTTT
>-|-|TRBV19|TRBJ1-2
CASSIGPGNYGYTF
TGTGCCAGTAGTATAGGGCCAGGAAACTATGGCTACACCTTC
>-|-|TRBV12-5|TRBJ2-4
CASGATSRVLAKNIQYF
TGTGCTAGTGGTGCGACCTCCAGGGTCTTAGCCAAAAACATTCAGTACTTC
>TRBD2|-|TRBV5-8|TRBJ2-3
CASSRASTSGSTDTQYF
TGTGCCAGCAGCAGGGCCTCGACTAGCGGGTCCACAGATACGCAGTATTTT
>-|-|TRBV5-1|TRBJ2-5
CASSLHPGTIETQYF
TGCGCCAGCAGCCTACACCCCGGGACAATAGAGACCCAGTACTTC
>TRBD1|few|TRBV11-3|TRBJ2-7
CASSLAPGTAYEQYF
TGTGCCAGCAGCTTGGCTCCCGGGACAGCGTACGAGCAGTACTTC
>TRBD1|-|TRBV3-1/TRBV3-2|TRBJ2-7
CASSTRRGQGAYNYEQYF
TGTGCCAGCAGCACTCGTCGGGGACAGGGGGCGTATAACTACGAGCAGTACTTC
>-|-|TRBV18|TRBJ1-4
CASSAHRDANEKLFF
TGTGCCAGCTCAGCCCACCGGGACGCTAATGAAAAACTGTTTTTT
>-|-|TRBV5-4|TRBJ2-6
CASRQNYGANVLTF
TGTGCCAGCCGGCAGAACTATGGGGCCAACGTCCTGACTTTC
>-|-|TRBV2|TRBJ1-2
CASMDSNYGYTF
TGTGCCAGCATGGACAGTAACTATGGCTACACCTTC
>TRBD1|once|TRBV30|TRBJ1-6
CACPRGNSDSPLHF
TGTGCCTGCCCCAGGGGGAATTCGGATTCACCCCTCCACTTT
>-|-|TRBV2|TRBJ2-3
CASSPPPTDTQYF
TGTGCCAGCAGTCCCCCTCCAACAGATACGCAGTATTTT
>-|few|TRBV29-1|TRBJ2-3
CSVEEGGGSQYF
TGCAGCGTTGAAGAGGGTGGGGGCTCGCAGTATTTT
>TRBD1|-|TRBV28|TRBJ1-1
CASSLTGVMNTEAFF
TGTGCCAGCAGTTTGACAGGGGTTATGAACACTGAAGCTTTCTTT
>-|-|TRBV7-2|TRBJ2-5
CASSRGTEETQYF
TGTGCCAGCAGCCGCGGGACAGAAGAGACCCAGTACTTC
>-|-|TRBV25-1|TRBJ2-5
CASSGPGTDKETQYF
TGTGCCAGCAGTGGACCCGGGACGGATAAAGAGACCCAGTACTTC
>-|-|TRBV5-1|TRBJ1-1
CASSLTPNPPFTEAFF
TGCGCCAGCAGTTTGACACCAAACCCTCCTTTTACTGAAGCTTTCTTT
>-|-|TRBV5-1|TRBJ2-7
CASSLAYGDSYEQYF
TGCGCCAGCAGCTTGGCCTATGGGGATTCCTACGAGCAGTACTTC
>-|once|TRBV20-1|TRBJ2-5
CSARVRETQYF
TGCAGTGCTAGAGTGAGGGAGACCCAGTACTTC
>TRBD2|-|TRBV11-2|TRBJ2-3
CASSLHLAGGLDTQYF
TGTGCCAGCAGCTTACATCTAGCGGGGGGCCTAGATACGCAGTATTTT
>-|-|TRBV7-2|TRBJ1-1
CASSLLAGGGTEAFF
TGTGCCAGCAGCTTATTAGCCGGGGGTGGCACTGAAGCTTTCTTT
>-|-|TRBV6-2/TRBV6-3|TRBJ2-5
CASSYPPPGLEETQYF
TGTGCCAGCAGTTACCCCCCTCCAGGGCTGGAGGAGACCCAGTACTTC